This TCR beta chain was captured by sequencing in a study of OX40 agonist ivuxolimab in advanced cancers. Study-level background: Patients with hepatocellular carcinoma, melanoma, renal cell or head and neck cancer made up the dose-escalation patients. Participants, approximately 83% male, averaged about 59 years of age, ranging from roughly 23 to 90. Study results and limitations: At doses 0.1 to 3.0 mg/kg, CD4+ and CD8+ clones expanded. Among patients with partial responses at 0.1-3.0 mg/kg, clonal expansion was among the lowest.

Germline trimming cut 0 bases from V and 8 bases from J; bases unmatched to any gene: 4. Germline V lookup: CDR1 SEHNR, CDR2 FQNEAQ (reference sequence). This CDR3 contains 15 residues. The data were produced by immunoSEQ multiplex PCR, yet TCRdb's version contains in-frame clones alone and is incomplete. Of about 100,000 clones listed, 91% are singletons. Comments on this clone: Its antigen is as yet unknown.

V is TRBV7-9 and J is TRBJ1-2; 12 bases are shared with TRBD1. Sequencing used CD4+ or CD8+ T cells sorted from blood, obtained in a trial of the OX40 agonist ivuxolimab. This sequence originates from an adult with an advanced solid tumor such as melanoma, head and neck, liver or kidney cancer. The CDR3 here is CASSLAGQGAAGYTF. In DNA, the CDR3 is TGTGCCAGCAGCTTAGCGGGACAGGGGGCGGCCGGCTACACCTTC.